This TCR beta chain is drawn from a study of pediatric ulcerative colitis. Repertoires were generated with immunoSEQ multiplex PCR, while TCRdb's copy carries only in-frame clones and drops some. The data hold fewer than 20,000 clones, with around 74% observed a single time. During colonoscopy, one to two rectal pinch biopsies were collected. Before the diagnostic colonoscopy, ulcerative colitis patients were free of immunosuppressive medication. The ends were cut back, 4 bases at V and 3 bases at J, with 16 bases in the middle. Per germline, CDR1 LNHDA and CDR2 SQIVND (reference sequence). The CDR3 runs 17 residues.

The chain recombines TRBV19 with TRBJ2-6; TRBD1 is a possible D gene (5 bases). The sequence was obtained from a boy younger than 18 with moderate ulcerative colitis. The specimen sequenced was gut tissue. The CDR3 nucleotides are TGTGCCAGTAGTACCTCCCGAAGGGGCAGTGGGGCCAACGTCCTGACTTTC. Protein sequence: CASSTSRRGSGANVLTF. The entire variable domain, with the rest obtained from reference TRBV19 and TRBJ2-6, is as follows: DGGITQSPKYLFRKEGQNVTLSCEQNLNHDAMYWYRQDPGQGLRLIYYSQIVNDFQKGDIAEGYSVSREKKESFPLTVTSAQKNPTAFYLCASSTSRRGSGANVLTFGAGSRLTVL.